This T cell receptor (beta chain) was profiled in a study of cytomegalovirus exposure and HLA in healthy donors. Germline trimming cut 4 bases from V and 3 bases from J; bases unmatched to any gene: 2. This CDR3 region has 14 residues. CDR1 and CDR2 (germline): SGHNT, YENEEA. It was with 60 Vbeta and 13 Jbeta primers that the PCR ran. TCRdb's copy holds only in-frame clones and misses some; the assay was immunoSEQ multiplex PCR. This sample yields over 65,000 clones, of which around 75% are seen a single time; 7.8% belongs to the top ten. V usage is TRBV11-3 and J usage is TRBJ2-2; the match to TRBD1 covers 7 bases. Sequencing was performed on PBMCs. This TCR derives from a man aged 60 to 69 in good health and CMV-seropositive. This CDR3 is CASSYDRDTGELFF. The CDR3 bases are TGTGCCAGCAGCTACGACAGGGACACCGGGGAGCTGTTTTTT.